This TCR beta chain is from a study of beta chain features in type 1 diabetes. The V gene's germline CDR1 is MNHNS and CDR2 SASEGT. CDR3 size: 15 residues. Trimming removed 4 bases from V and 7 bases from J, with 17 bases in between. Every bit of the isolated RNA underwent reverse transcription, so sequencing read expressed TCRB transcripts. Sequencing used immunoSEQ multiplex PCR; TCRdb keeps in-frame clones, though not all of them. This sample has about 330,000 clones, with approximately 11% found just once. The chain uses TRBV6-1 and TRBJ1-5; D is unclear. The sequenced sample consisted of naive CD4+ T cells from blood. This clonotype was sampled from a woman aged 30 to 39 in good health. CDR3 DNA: TGTGCCAGCAGTGGCGATGGCGGCCTTATCCAGCCCCAGCATTTT. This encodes CASSGDGGLIQPQHF.